The 27 T cell receptor beta chains reported below all come from one sample, sequenced in a study of cytomegalovirus exposure and HLA in healthy donors. The PCR used 60 Vbeta and 13 Jbeta primers. TCRdb's copy holds only in-frame clones and misses some; the assay was immunoSEQ multiplex PCR. This table holds about 94,000 clones, 50% to 75% found once. Sample: PBMCs. Source of these receptors: a man aged 25 to 45 in good health and CMV-seronegative.

This clone was detected only a few times. The rearrangement joins TRBV7-9 to TRBJ1-5; no clear D. The germline gives CDR1 SEHNR, CDR2 FQNEAQ (reference sequence). Deletions cut 4 bases from V and 4 bases from J, with 11 bases between. CDR3 length: 14 amino acids. CDR3 DNA sequence: TGTGCCAGCAGCTCGCCAAGCACGAATCAGCCCCAGCATTTT. Protein: CASSSPSTNQPQHF.

The V call is TRBV28, the J call TRBJ1-4; 7 bases align to TRBD1. Germline lookup yields CDR1 MDHEN and CDR2 SYDVKM. The CDR3 is made up of 15 amino acids. The ends lost 5 bases at V and 4 bases at J; junction bases unmatched: 7. The CDR3 coding sequence is TGTGCCAGCAGTCTCCCAGGGGGTCGTAATGAAAAACTGTTTTTT. Translation: CASSLPGGRNEKLFF. The full variable domain, with the rest looked up from reference TRBV28 and TRBJ1-4, is DVKVTQSSRYLVKRTGEKVFLECVQDMDHENMFWYRQDPGLGLRLIYFSYDVKMKEKGDIPEGYSVSREKKERFSLILESASTNQTSMYLCASSLPGGRNEKLFFGSGTQLSVL.

The rearrangement links TRBV21-1 to TRBJ1-2. TRBV21-1 is a listed pseudogene. The CDR3 has 15 amino acids. The CDR3 bases are TGTGCCAGCAGCAAAGGAGGGTCTAATGGCTATGGCTACACCTTC. As protein: CASSKGGSNGYGYTF.

The V gene is TRBV28, the J gene TRBJ2-5; TRBD1 agrees at 8 bases. Germline lookup yields CDR1 MDHEN and CDR2 SYDVKM. The V segment lost 5 bases and the J segment 1 base; nucleotides outside the gene matches: 3. The CDR3 has 14 residues. The CDR3 DNA is TGTGCCAGCAGTACAGGGGGTACCCAAGAGACCCAGTACTTC. Its translation is CASSTGGTQETQYF.

J is TRBJ2-5 and V is TRBV11-2; 9 nucleotides agree with TRBD1. The DNA end is more similar to TRBJ2-7, so the J call may be wrong. The germline CDR1 and CDR2 sequences are SGHAT and FQNNGV. The CDR3 length is 13 residues. CDR3 sequence: CASRGTGPYEQYF. CDR3 bases: TGTGCCAGCAGAGGGACAGGGCCCTACGAGCAGTACTTC.

The chain couples TRBV11-2 to TRBJ2-5; 8 bases map to TRBD1. V was pared by 1 base and J by 1 base, with 11 bases of the junction left unmatched. The CDR3 runs 18 residues. CDR1 and CDR2 from the germline V gene are SGHAT and FQNNGV. The CDR3 DNA reads as TGTGCCAGCAGCTTAGTATTCGGACAGGGCAGGAGCCAAGAGACCCAGTACTTC. Protein: CASSLVFGQGRSQETQYF.

In its sample, this clone was seen a few times. The DNA of the CDR3 is TGTGCCAGCAAAAGGCTAGCGGCCACAGATACGCAGTATTTT. As protein: CASKRLAATDTQYF. The chain combines TRBV6-1 with TRBJ2-3; 7 nucleotides match TRBD2. J gave up 2 bases and V 7 bases, and 6 bases lay outside the gene matches. The CDR3 runs to 14 residues. CDR1 and CDR2 from the germline V gene are MNHNS and SASEGT.

The chain employs TRBV6-6 and TRBJ1-5; 7 bases agree with TRBD1. V gave up 2 bases and J gave up 2 bases; unmatched junction bases: 3. CDR1 MNHNY and CDR2 SVGAGI come from the germline V gene (reference sequence). This CDR3 is built from 15 residues. The DNA for the CDR3 is TGTGCCAGCAGTTACCCCCAGGGGGGCAATCAGCCCCAGCATTTT. Its translation is CASSYPQGGNQPQHF.

This chain links TRBV19 with TRBJ1-5; D not resolved. Trimming pared 7 bases from V and 4 bases from J, leaving 11 bases between. CDR1 LNHDA and CDR2 SQIVND come from the germline V gene (reference sequence). The CDR3 contains 13 residues. Here the CDR3 reads CASNRGSNQPQHF. DNA of the CDR3: TGTGCCAGTAATAGAGGTTCTAATCAGCCCCAGCATTTT.

The V call is TRBV27, the J call TRBJ2-5, with TRBD2 matching over 9 bases. Gene TRBJ2-7 matches the end of the DNA better, so the J call may be wrong. The germline CDR1 and CDR2 sequences are MNHEY and SMNVEV (reference sequence). The length of the CDR3 is 16 residues. The CDR3 coding sequence is TGTGCCAGCAGGCCTCTTAGCGGGAGAACGTCCTACGAGCAGTACTTC. Protein product: CASRPLSGRTSYEQYF.

The chain combines TRBV5-4 with TRBJ2-1, with D tentatively TRBD2 (6 bases). Looked up from germline, CDR1 is SGHNT and CDR2 is YYREEE (reference sequence). V lost 1 base and J 0 bases, leaving 8 bases between the germline ends. The CDR3 has 15 amino acids. This CDR3 is CASSLRGSSYNEQFF. The CDR3 DNA reads as TGTGCCAGCAGCTTGCGGGGGAGCTCCTACAATGAGCAGTTCTTC.

This sequence joins TRBV27 and TRBJ2-7; 9 bases agree with TRBD2. In germline, CDR1 is MNHEY, CDR2 SMNVEV (reference sequence). The CDR3 extends over 15 amino acids. V was clipped by 4 bases and J by 5 bases; unmatched bases: 9. The CDR3 DNA reads as TGTGCCAGCAGTTCCGTGGCGGGGGGGATCCACGAGCAGTACTTC. This codes for CASSSVAGGIHEQYF.

J is TRBJ1-1 and V is TRBV6-5, with D uncertain. Trimming took off 5 bases at V and 2 bases at J, with 9 bases between the two ends. There are 13 residues in the CDR3. Germline V gives CDR1 MNHEY, CDR2 SVGAGI. CDR3: CASSIHRNTEAFF. CDR3 bases: TGTGCCAGCAGTATACACCGAAACACTGAAGCTTTCTTT.

The gene calls are TRBV9 and TRBJ2-5; TRBD2 aligns across 7 bases. The V segment lost 3 bases and the J segment 5 bases; nucleotides outside the gene matches: 7. The V gene's germline CDR1 is SGDLS and CDR2 YYNGEE. The CDR3 covers 14 residues. CDR3: CASSAPRGGETQYF. CDR3 nucleotides: TGTGCCAGCAGCGCCCCTCGGGGAGGGGAGACCCAGTACTTC.

The rearrangement links TRBV6-5 to TRBJ2-7; no clear D. V was trimmed by 5 bases and J by 7 bases, leaving 12 bases between them. The CDR3 loop spans 12 amino acids. Germline CDR1 MNHEY, CDR2 SVGAGI. In DNA form, the CDR3 reads TGTGCCAGCAGTCCTCGGCCGACAGAGCAGTACTTC. Protein product: CASSPRPTEQYF.

The chain uses TRBV5-1 and TRBJ2-1, with a tentative D call TRBD2 (6 bases). V was clipped by 4 bases and J by 4 bases, with 15 bases between them. This CDR3 contains 15 residues. Per germline, CDR1 SGHRS and CDR2 YFSETQ. CDR3 loop: CASSPLATYYNEQFF. The DNA for the CDR3 is TGCGCCAGCAGCCCACTAGCTACCTATTACAATGAGCAGTTCTTC. The whole variable domain, remainder taken from reference TRBV5-1 and TRBJ2-1, is KAGVTQTPRYLIKTRGQQVTLSCSPISGHRSVSWYQQTPGQGLQFLFEYFSETQRNKGNFPGRFSGRQFSNSRSEMNVSTLELGDSALYLCASSPLATYYNEQFFGPGTRLTVL.

The chain uses TRBV28 and TRBJ2-7, with a tentative D call TRBD1 (6 bases). The germline V and J ends were trimmed by 5 bases and 0 bases, with 17 bases remaining between them. The CDR3 extends over 16 amino acids. Per germline, CDR1 MDHEN and CDR2 SYDVKM. The CDR3 region is CASSGSPGQNSYEQYF. As DNA, the CDR3 is TGTGCCAGCAGTGGATCTCCGGGACAAAACTCCTACGAGCAGTACTTC. Full variable domain (remainder filled in from reference TRBV28 and TRBJ2-7): DVKVTQSSRYLVKRTGEKVFLECVQDMDHENMFWYRQDPGLGLRLIYFSYDVKMKEKGDIPEGYSVSREKKERFSLILESASTNQTSMYLCASSGSPGQNSYEQYFGPGTRLTVT.

This clone was seen more than once but under ten times. The rearrangement uses TRBV10-3 and TRBJ1-6, with D uncertain. V lost 2 bases to trimming and J lost 9 bases, with 14 bases between them. The CDR3 contains 15 residues. Per germline, CDR1 ENHRY and CDR2 SYGVKD. The CDR3 DNA is TGTGCCATCAGTGAGGACGGGGAAGTCCTTTCACCCCTCCACTTT. Its translation is CAISEDGEVLSPLHF.

This clone was seen a single time. J is TRBJ2-3 and V is TRBV28; 10 positions agree with TRBD2. Germline V gene lookup returns CDR1 MDHEN and CDR2 SYDVKM. V lost 10 bases and J lost 4; bases outside the gene matches: 8. The CDR3 contains 14 residues. CDR3 coding DNA: TGTGCCACCCTAGCGGGAGTACCCGCAGATACGCAGTATTTT. Its protein product is CATLAGVPADTQYF.

This chain links TRBV2 with TRBJ1-2, with 7 bases fitting TRBD1. The CDR3 length is 12 residues. CDR1 SNHLY and CDR2 FYNNEI come from the germline V gene. The J segment lost 6 bases and the V segment lost 6 bases, leaving 4 bases of the junction unmatched. This CDR3 is CASSPTGHGYTF. The CDR3 DNA reads as TGTGCCAGCAGCCCGACAGGGCATGGCTACACCTTC.

The genes are TRBV5-4 and TRBJ2-5; 10 bases align to TRBD1. The J call may be incorrect, as the DNA end agrees better with TRBJ2-7. Germline V gives CDR1 SGHNT, CDR2 YYREEE (reference sequence). This CDR3 has 15 residues. This CDR3 is CASSLGQGFSYEQYF. The CDR3 DNA sequence: TGTGCCAGCAGCCTGGGACAGGGGTTTTCCTACGAGCAGTACTTC.

This clone has more than one count but fewer than ten. The chain employs TRBV2 and TRBJ1-1; D is perhaps TRBD1 (5 bases). V was pared by 5 bases and J by 2 bases, with 12 bases between. The germline V gene encodes CDR1 SNHLY and CDR2 FYNNEI. This CDR3 is built from 14 residues. CDR3 sequence (DNA): TGTGCCAGCAGTCCGAGGACAACCAACACTGAAGCTTTCTTT. It is translated as CASSPRTTNTEAFF.

The chain employs TRBV5-6 and TRBJ2-5; 15 bases are shared with TRBD2. Germline CDR1 reads SGHDT; CDR2 reads YYEEEE. The V segment lost 7 bases and the J segment 1 base; nucleotides outside the gene matches: 11. This CDR3 comprises 18 residues. The CDR3 loop is CASGTWTSGRGAQETQYF. The CDR3 bases are TGTGCCAGCGGAACCTGGACTAGCGGGAGGGGGGCCCAAGAGACCCAGTACTTC.

The chain couples TRBV4-3 to TRBJ2-5, with a possible D match to TRBD2 (5 bases). CDR1 and CDR2 (germline): LGHNA, YSLEER. There are 16 residues in the CDR3. Trimming pared 5 bases from V and 1 base from J, leaving 17 bases between. CDR3 DNA sequence: TGCGCCAGCAGCTCAAGTCCCCCGGGAACCCAAGAGACCCAGTACTTC. This gives the protein CASSSSPPGTQETQYF.

The chain combines TRBV19 with TRBJ1-2, with no clear D. CDR1 and CDR2 from the germline V gene are LNHDA and SQIVND (reference sequence). Trimming pared 9 bases from V and 2 bases from J, leaving 10 bases between. This CDR3 has 12 amino acids. The CDR3, as DNA: TGTGCCAGCCGTACAGTCAACTATGGCTACACCTTC. As protein: CASRTVNYGYTF.

The rearrangement links TRBV5-5 to TRBJ2-5, with TRBD1 as a possible D gene (6 bases). From germline, CDR1 is SGHKS and CDR2 YYEKEE (reference sequence). CDR3 length equals 15 residues. Trimming cost V 4 bases and J 3 bases, with 16 bases left between them. The CDR3 DNA reads TGTGCCAGCAGCCTCATGACAGGAGCGGAAGAGACCCAGTACTTC. It yields the protein CASSLMTGAEETQYF.

V gene TRBV25-1 combines with J gene TRBJ2-1, with TRBD1 as a possible D gene (6 bases). The V end was cut by 7 bases, the J end by 5 bases, with 15 bases between. The CDR3 has 14 residues. Per germline, CDR1 MGHDK and CDR2 SYGVNS. This CDR3 reads CASTQDSPNNEQFF. The CDR3 bases are TGTGCCAGCACCCAGGACAGCCCAAACAATGAGCAGTTCTTC.